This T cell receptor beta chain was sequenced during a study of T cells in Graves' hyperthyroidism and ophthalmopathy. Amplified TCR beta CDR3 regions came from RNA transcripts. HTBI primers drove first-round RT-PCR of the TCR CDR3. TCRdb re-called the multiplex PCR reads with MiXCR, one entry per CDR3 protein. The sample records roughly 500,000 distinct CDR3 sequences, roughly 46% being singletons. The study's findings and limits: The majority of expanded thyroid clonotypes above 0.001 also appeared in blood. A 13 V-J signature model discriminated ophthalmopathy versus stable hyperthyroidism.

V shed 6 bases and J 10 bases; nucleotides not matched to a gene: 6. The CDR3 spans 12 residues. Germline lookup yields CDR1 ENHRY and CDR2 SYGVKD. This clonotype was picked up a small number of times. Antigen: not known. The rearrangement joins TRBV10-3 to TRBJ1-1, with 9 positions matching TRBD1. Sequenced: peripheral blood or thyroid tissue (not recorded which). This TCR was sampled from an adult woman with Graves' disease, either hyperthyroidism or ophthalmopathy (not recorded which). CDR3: CAIRDNRGRAFF. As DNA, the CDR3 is TGTGCCATCAGAGATAACAGGGGGCGAGCTTTCTTT.